The source of this T cell receptor (beta chain) is a study of blood T cell repertoires in COVID-19. In the study overall: Samples representing acute and convalescent COVID-19 were sourced from the United States, Italy and Spain. The cDNA or gDNA used as material had been derived from T cells, B-cell-depleted T cells, or PBMCs.

How the authors handled the data: Amplification of reference gene primers provided the estimated nucleated cell counts. Clones were read by immunoSEQ multiplex PCR, and TCRdb kept only the in-frame ones, dropping some. That table gives V, J and clone size, and the DNA gave D and trimming. This sample has around 99,000 clones, with less than 85% found just once. CDR1 is GTSNPN, CDR2 SVGIG, per germline (reference sequence). The CDR3 covers 12 residues. V lost 4 bases and J lost 8; bases outside the gene matches: 6. The sequence derives from a woman aged 55-69 years with acute or convalescent COVID-19. Sequenced material: peripheral blood. J is TRBJ1-2 and V is TRBV30; TRBD1 aligns across 8 bases. The chain's CDR3 is CAWMEQGAGYTF. CDR3 nucleotide sequence: TGTGCCTGGATGGAGCAGGGGGCCGGCTACACCTTC. The complete variable domain, with remaining parts taken from reference TRBV30 and TRBJ1-2, reads SQTIHQWPATLVQPVGSPLSLECTVEGTSNPNLYWYRQAAGRGLQLLFYSVGIGQISSEVPQNLSASRPQDRQFILSSKKLLLSDSGFYLCAWMEQGAGYTFGSGTRLTVV.